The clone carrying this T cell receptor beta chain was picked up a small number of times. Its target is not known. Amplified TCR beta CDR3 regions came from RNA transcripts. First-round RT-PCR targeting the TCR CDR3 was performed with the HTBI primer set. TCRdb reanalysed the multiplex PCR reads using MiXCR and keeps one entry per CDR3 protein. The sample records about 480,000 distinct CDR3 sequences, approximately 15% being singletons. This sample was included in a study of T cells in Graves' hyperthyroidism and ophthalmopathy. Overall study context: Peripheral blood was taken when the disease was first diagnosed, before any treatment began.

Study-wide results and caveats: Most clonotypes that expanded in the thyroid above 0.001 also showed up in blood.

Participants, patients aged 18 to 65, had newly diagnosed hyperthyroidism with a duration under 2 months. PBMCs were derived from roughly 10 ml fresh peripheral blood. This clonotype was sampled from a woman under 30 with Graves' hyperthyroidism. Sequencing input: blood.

In DNA form, the CDR3 reads TGTGCCAGCTGGACAAGAAGGGACACTGAAGCTTTCTTT. This translates into CASWTRRDTEAFF. The chain combines TRBV6-4 with TRBJ1-1, with a possible D match to TRBD1 (5 bases). The germline V and J ends were trimmed by 8 bases and 3 bases, with 13 bases remaining between them. CDR1 is MRHNA, CDR2 SNTAGT, per germline. The CDR3 runs to 13 residues.